Below, 2 T cell receptor beta chains from the same sample are listed, as sequenced in a study of technical replicates of blood from a handful of donors. The table came from immunoSEQ multiplex PCR; TCRdb's copy has only in-frame clones and leaves some out. The sample lists over 50,000 clones, about 87% occurring once. Sequenced sample: PBMCs. All receptors derive from a human donor in good health. Some clones in this sample may be carry-over from other donors' samples.

The chain carries TRBV25-1 and TRBJ1-6; D is uncertain. The CDR3 consists of 15 residues. Germline CDR1 is MGHDK and CDR2 is SYGVNS. V was trimmed by 2 bases and J by 4 bases, leaving 9 bases between them. CDR3 sequence (DNA): TGTGCCAGCAGTGAACCTGCGGGTTATAATTCACCCCTCCACTTT. Its translation: CASSEPAGYNSPLHF.

J is TRBJ2-7 and V is TRBV5-6; the D gene is possibly TRBD1 (5 bases). CDR3 length: 14 residues. Deletions cut 1 base from V and 3 bases from J, with 11 bases between. The germline V gene encodes CDR1 SGHDT and CDR2 YYEEEE. For the CDR3, the DNA is TGTGCCAGCAGCTTGACAGGACGGAACTACGAGCAGTACTTC. Its translation is CASSLTGRNYEQYF.